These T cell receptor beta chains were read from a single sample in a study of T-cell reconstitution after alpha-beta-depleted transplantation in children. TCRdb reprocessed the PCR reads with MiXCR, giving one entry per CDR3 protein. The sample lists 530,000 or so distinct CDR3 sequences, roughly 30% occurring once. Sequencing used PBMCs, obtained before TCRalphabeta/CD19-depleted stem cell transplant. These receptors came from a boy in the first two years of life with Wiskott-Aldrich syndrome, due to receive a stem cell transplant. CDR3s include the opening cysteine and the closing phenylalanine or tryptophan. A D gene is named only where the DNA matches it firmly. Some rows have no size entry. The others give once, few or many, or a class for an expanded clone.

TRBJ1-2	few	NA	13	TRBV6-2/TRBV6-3	TGTGCCAGCAGTTCGGCGGGCTTCGTACGCTACACCTTC	CASSSAGFVRYTF
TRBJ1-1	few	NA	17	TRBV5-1	TGCGCCAGCAGTCGTTCAGGAGGGGACTACGACGTCCAGAGAGCTTTCTTT	CASSRSGGDYDVQRAFF
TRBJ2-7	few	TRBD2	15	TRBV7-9	TGTGCCAGCAGCGCCCGTAGCGGGAGGGATTACGAGCAGTACTTC	CASSARSGRDYEQYF
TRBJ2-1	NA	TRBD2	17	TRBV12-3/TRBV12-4	TGTGCCAGCAGCCGAAGCAGCGGGAGTGGGTCCTACAATGAGCAGTTCTTC	CASSRSSGSGSYNEQFF
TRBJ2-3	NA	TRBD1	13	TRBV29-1	TGCAGCAATCGGGACAGCAGCACAGATACGCAGTATTTT	CSNRDSSTDTQYF
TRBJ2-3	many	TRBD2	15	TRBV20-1	TGCAGTGCCACATGGACTAGCGGAAGCACAGATACGCAGTATTTT	CSATWTSGSTDTQYF
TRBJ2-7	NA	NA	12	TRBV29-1	TGCAGCGTTGAAGTCAGGCACTACGAGCAGTACTTC	CSVEVRHYEQYF
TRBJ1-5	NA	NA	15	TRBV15	TGTGCCACCAGCAGAGAAACTAGGGGCAATCAGCCCCAGCATTTT	CATSRETRGNQPQHF
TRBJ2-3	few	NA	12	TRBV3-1	TGTGCCAGCAGCCAACTAGCAGATACGCAGTATTTT	CASSQLADTQYF
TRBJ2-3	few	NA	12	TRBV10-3	TGTGCCGCAGGGACGTGGCCAGATACGCAGTATTTT	CAAGTWPDTQYF
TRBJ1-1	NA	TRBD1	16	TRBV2	TGTGCCAGCAGTGTTGGAGGGGGCGGGTTGAACACTGAAGCTTTCTTT	CASSVGGGGLNTEAFF
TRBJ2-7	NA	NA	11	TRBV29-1	TGCAGCGTTGAGGCAGGGCAAGAGCAGTACTTC	CSVEAGQEQYF
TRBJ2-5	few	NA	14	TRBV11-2	TGTGCCAGCAAAGTCCGGGACACCCAAGAGACCCAGTACTTC	CASKVRDTQETQYF
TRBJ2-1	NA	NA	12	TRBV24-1	TGTGCCACCAGTGAGGGGGTTAGTGAGCAGTTCTTC	CATSEGVSEQFF
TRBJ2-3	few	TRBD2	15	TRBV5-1	TGCGCCAGCAGCAAACTAGCGGGAGACACAGATACGCAGTATTTT	CASSKLAGDTDTQYF
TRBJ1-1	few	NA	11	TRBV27	TGTGCCACCCCATCTAACGCTGAAGCTTTCTTT	CATPSNAEAFF
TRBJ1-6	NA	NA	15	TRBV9	TGTGCCAGCAGCGTAGCACCTTCTCCGGGATCACCCCTCCACTTT	CASSVAPSPGSPLHF